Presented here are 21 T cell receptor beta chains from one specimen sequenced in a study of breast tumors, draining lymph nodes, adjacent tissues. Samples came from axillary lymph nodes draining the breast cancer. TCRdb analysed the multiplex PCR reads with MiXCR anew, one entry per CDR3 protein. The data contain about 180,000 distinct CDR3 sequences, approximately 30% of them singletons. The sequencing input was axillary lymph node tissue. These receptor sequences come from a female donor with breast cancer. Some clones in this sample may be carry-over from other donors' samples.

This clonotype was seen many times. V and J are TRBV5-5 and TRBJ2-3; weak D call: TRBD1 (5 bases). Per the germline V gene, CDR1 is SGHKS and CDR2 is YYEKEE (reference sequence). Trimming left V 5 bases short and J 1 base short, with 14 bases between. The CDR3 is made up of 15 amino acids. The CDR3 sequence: CASSLGARRTDTQYF. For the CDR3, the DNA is TGTGCCAGCAGTTTAGGGGCCAGGCGCACAGATACGCAGTATTTT.

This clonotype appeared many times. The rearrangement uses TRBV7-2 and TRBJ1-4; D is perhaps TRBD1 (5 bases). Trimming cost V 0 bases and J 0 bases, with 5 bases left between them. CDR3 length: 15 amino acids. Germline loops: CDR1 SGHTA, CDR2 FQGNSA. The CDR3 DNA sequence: TGTGCCAGCAGCTTAGCGACAGCAACTAATGAAAAACTGTTTTTT. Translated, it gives CASSLATATNEKLFF.

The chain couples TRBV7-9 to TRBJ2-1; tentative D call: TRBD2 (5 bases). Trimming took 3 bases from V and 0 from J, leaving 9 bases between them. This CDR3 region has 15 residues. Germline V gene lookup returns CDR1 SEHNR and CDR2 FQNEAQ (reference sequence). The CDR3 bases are TGTGCCAGCAGCTTGGGGAGTGGCTCCTACAATGAGCAGTTCTTC. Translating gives CASSLGSGSYNEQFF. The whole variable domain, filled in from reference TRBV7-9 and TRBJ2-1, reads DTGVSQNPRHKITKRGQNVTFRCDPISEHNRLYWYRQTLGQGPEFLTYFQNEAQLEKSRLLSDRFSAERPKGSFSTLEIQRTEQGDSAMYLCASSLGSGSYNEQFFGPGTRLTVL.

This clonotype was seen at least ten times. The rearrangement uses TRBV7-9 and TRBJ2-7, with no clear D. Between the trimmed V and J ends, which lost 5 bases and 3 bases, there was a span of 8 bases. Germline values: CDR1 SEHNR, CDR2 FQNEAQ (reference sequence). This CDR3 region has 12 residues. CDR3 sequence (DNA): TGTGCCAGCAGCAATATGGGCTACGAGCAGTACTTC. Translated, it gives CASSNMGYEQYF.

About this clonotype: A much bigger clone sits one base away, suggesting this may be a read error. This CDR3 is CASSFGQEATQYF. The CDR3 DNA reads as TGTGCCAGCAGCTTTGGACAGGAAGCGACCCAGTACTTC. The chain is built from TRBV11-2 and TRBJ2-5; TRBD1 agrees at 7 bases. The CDR3 loop spans 13 amino acids. Germline lookup yields CDR1 SGHAT and CDR2 FQNNGV. Losses at the gene ends were 3 bases for V and 7 bases for J; bases not matched to a gene: 5.

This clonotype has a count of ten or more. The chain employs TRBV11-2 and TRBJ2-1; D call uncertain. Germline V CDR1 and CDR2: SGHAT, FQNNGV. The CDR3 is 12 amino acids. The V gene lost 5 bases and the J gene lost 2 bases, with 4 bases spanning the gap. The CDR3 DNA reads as TGTGCCAGCAGCCATCCCTACAATGAGCAGTTCTTC. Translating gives CASSHPYNEQFF.

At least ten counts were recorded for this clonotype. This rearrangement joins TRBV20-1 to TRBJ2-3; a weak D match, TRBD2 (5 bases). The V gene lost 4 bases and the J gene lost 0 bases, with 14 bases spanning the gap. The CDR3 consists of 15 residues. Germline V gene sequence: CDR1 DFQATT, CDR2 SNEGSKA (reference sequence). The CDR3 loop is CSANRPGISTDTQYF. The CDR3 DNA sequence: TGCAGTGCTAACAGACCGGGAATAAGCACAGATACGCAGTATTTT.

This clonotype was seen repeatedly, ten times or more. DNA of the CDR3: TGTGCCAGCAGCCCACCGCAGCAAACCATTGACTATGGCTACACCTTC. It yields the protein CASSPPQQTIDYGYTF. This chain joins TRBV12-3 or TRBV12-4 and TRBJ1-2, with D hard to call. The germline V and J ends were trimmed by 6 bases and 3 bases, with 20 bases remaining between them. The CDR3 is 16 amino acids.

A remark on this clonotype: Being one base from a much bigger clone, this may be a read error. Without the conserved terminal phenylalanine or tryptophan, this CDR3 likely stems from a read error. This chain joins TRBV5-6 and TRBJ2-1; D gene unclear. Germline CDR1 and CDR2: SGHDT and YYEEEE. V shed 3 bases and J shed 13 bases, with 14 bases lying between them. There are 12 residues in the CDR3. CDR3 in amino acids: CASSYRTQPQFS. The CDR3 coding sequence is TGTGCCAGCAGCTACCGGACCCAACCCCAGTTCTCC.

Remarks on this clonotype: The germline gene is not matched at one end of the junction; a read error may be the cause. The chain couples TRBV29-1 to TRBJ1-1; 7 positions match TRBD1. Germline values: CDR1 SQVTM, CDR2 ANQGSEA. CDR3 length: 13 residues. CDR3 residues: CNVGDRVNTEAFF. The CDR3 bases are TGCAACGTTGGGGACAGAGTGAACACTGAAGCTTTCTTT.

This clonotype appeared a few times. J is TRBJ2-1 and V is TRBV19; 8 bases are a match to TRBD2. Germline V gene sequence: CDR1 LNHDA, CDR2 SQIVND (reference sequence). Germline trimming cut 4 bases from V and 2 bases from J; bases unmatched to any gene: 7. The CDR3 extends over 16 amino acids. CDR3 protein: CASSRGSGTPYNEQFF. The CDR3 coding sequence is TGTGCCAGTAGTAGAGGTAGCGGGACCCCCTACAATGAGCAGTTCTTC.

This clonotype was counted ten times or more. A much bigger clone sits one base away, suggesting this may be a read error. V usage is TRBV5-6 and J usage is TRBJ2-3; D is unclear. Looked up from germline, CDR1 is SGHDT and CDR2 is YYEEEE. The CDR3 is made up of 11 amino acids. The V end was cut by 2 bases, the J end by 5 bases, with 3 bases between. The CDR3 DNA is TGTGCCAGCAGCTTAAGAGATACGCAGTATTTT. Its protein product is CASSLRDTQYF.

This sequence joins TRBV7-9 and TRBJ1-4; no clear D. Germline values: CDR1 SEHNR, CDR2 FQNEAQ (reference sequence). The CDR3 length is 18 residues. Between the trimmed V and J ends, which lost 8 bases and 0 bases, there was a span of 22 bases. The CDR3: CASGLGSGSRATNEKLFF. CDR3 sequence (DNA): TGTGCCAGCGGCCTAGGCAGCGGCAGCCGCGCAACTAATGAAAAACTGTTTTTT. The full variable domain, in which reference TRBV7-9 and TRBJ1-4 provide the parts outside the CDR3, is DTGVSQNPRHKITKRGQNVTFRCDPISEHNRLYWYRQTLGQGPEFLTYFQNEAQLEKSRLLSDRFSAERPKGSFSTLEIQRTEQGDSAMYLCASGLGSGSRATNEKLFFGSGTQLSVL.

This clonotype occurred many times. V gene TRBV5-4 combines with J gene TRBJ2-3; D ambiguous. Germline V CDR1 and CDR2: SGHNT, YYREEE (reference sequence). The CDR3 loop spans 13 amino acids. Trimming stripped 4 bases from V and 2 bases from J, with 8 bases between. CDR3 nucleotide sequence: TGTGCCAGCAGCCCCAGCGACACAGATACGCAGTATTTT. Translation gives CASSPSDTDTQYF. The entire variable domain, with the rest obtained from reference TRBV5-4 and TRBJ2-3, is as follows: ETGVTQSPTHLIKTRGQQVTLRCSSQSGHNTVSWYQQALGQGPQFIFQYYREEENGRGNFPPRFSGLQFPNYSSELNVNALELDDSALYLCASSPSDTDTQYFGPGTRLTVL.

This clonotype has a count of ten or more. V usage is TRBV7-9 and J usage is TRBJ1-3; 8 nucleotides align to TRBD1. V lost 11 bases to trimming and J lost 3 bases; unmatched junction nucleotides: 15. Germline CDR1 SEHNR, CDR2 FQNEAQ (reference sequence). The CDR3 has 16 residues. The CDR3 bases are TGTGCCGCGGACAGGGATCTACGGGGGGGTGGAAACACCATATATTTT. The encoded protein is CAADRDLRGGGNTIYF.

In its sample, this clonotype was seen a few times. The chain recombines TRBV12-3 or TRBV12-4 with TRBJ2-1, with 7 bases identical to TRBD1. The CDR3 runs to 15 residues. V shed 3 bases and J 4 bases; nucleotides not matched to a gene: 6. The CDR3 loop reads CASSFEGGLYNEQFF. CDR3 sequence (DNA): TGTGCCAGCAGTTTCGAAGGGGGCCTATACAATGAGCAGTTCTTC.

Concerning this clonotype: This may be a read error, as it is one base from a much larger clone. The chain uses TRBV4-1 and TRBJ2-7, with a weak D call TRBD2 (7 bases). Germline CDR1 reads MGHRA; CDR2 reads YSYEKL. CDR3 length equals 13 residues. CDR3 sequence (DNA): TGCGCCGGCAGCCAAGGGGGGGGTGGCGAGCAGTACTTC. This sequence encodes CAGSQGGGGEQYF.

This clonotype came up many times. The CDR3: CASSELPGGLDNQPQHF. The CDR3 coding sequence is TGTGCCAGCAGTGAGCTCCCGGGGGGACTCGACAATCAGCCCCAGCATTTT. The rearrangement uses TRBV2 and TRBJ1-5, with D possibly matching TRBD1 (5 bases). V was trimmed by 3 bases and J by 3 bases, leaving 18 bases between them. The CDR3 runs to 17 residues. CDR1 is SNHLY, CDR2 FYNNEI, per germline.

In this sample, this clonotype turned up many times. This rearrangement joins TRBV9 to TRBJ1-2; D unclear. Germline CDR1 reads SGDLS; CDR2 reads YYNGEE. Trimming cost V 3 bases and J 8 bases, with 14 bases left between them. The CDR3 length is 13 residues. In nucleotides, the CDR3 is TGTGCCAGCAGCGGATTGGGCAGGCGGGGCTACACCTTC. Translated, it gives CASSGLGRRGYTF. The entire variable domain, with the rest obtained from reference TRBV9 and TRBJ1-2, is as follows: DSGVTQTPKHLITATGQRVTLRCSPRSGDLSVYWYQQSLDQGLQFLIQYYNGEERAKGNILERFSAQQFPDLHSELNLSSLELGDSALYFCASSGLGRRGYTFGSGTRLTVV.

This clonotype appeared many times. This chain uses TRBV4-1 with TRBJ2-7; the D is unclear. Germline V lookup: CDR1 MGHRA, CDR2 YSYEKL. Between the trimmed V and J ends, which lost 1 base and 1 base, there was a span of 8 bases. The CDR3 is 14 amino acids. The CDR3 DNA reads TGCGCCAGCAGCCAAGCGGACCGATCCTACGAGCAGTACTTC. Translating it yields CASSQADRSYEQYF.

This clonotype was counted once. CDR3 DNA sequence: TGTGCCAGCAGCTTAGACGGGGCTCGCTATGGCTACACCTTC. Translation gives CASSLDGARYGYTF. The chain joins TRBV7-9 to TRBJ1-2; D perhaps matches TRBD1 (5 bases). V lost 1 base and J 4 bases, leaving 10 bases between the germline ends. The CDR3 is 14 residues long. Germline-derived CDR1 and CDR2 are SEHNR and FQNEAQ (reference sequence).